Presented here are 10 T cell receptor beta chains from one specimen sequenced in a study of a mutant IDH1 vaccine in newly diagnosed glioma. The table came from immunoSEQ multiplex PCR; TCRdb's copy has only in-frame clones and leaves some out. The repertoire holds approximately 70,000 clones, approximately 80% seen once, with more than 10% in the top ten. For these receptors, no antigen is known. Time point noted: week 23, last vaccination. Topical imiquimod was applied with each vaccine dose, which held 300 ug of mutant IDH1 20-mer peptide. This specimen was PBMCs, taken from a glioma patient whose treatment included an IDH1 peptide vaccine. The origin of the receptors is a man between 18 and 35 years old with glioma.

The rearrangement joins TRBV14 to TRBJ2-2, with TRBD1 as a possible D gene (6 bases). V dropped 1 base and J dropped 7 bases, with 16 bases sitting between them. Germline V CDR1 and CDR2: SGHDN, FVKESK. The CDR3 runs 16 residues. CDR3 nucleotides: TGTGCCAGCAGCCAAGTAATCTCAGGGGCATACGGGGAGCTGTTTTTT. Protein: CASSQVISGAYGELFF.

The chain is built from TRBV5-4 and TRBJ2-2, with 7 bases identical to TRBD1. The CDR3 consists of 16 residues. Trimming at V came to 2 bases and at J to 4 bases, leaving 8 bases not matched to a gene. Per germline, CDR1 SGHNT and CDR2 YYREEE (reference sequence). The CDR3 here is CASSFPGQLSTGELFF. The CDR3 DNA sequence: TGTGCCAGCAGCTTCCCGGGACAGTTAAGCACCGGGGAGCTGTTTTTT.

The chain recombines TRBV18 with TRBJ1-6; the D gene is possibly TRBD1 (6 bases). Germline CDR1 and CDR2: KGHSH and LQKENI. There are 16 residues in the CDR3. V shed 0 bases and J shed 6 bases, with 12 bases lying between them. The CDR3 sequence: CASSPPPGAGNSPLHF. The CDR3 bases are TGTGCCAGCTCACCACCGCCGGGGGCGGGTAATTCACCCCTCCACTTT.

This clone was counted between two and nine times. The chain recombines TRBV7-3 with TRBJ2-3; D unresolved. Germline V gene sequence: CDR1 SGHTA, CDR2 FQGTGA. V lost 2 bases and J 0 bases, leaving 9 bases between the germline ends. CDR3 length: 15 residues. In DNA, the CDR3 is TGTGCCAGCAGCTTAGGCTTTACTAGCACAGATACGCAGTATTTT. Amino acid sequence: CASSLGFTSTDTQYF.

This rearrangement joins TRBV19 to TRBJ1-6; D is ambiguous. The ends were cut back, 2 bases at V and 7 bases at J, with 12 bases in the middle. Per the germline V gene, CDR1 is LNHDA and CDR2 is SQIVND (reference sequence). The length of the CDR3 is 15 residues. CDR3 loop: CASSILPAGNSPLHF. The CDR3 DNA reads TGTGCCAGTAGTATATTACCGGCGGGGAATTCACCCCTCCACTTT. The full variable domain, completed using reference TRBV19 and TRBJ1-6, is DGGITQSPKYLFRKEGQNVTLSCEQNLNHDAMYWYRQDPGQGLRLIYYSQIVNDFQKGDIAEGYSVSREKKESFPLTVTSAQKNPTAFYLCASSILPAGNSPLHFGNGTRLTVT.

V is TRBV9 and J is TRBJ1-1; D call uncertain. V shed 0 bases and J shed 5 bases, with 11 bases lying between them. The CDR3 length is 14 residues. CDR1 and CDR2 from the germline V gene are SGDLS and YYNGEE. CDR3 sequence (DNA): TGTGCCAGCAGCGTAGACCTGGGATGGACTGAAGCTTTCTTT. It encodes CASSVDLGWTEAFF.

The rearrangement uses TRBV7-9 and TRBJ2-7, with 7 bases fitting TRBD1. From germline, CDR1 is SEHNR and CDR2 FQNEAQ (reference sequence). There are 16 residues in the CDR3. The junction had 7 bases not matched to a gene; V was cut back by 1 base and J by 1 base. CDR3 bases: TGTGCCAGCAGCTTAGGTTATGGGACAGAGTCCTACGAGCAGTACTTC. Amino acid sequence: CASSLGYGTESYEQYF.

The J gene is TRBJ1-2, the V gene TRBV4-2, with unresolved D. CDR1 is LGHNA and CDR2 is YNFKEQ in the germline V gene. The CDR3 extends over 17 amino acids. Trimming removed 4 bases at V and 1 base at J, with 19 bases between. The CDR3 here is CASSPVGKGGINYGYTF. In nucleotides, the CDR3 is TGTGCCAGCAGCCCCGTTGGAAAAGGCGGCATTAACTATGGCTACACCTTC.

This CDR3 is CASNPVGLVTDTQYF. CDR3 sequence (DNA): TGTGCCAGCAACCCGGTGGGGCTGGTTACAGATACGCAGTATTTT. The chain recombines TRBV7-9 with TRBJ2-3; tentative D call: TRBD1 (5 bases). Germline V lookup: CDR1 SEHNR, CDR2 FQNEAQ (reference sequence). The V and J ends lost 7 bases and 3 bases respectively, with 17 bases between them. This CDR3 has 15 amino acids.

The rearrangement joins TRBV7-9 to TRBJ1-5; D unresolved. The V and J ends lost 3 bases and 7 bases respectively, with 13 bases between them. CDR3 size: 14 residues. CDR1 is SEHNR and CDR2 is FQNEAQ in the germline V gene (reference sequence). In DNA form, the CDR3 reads TGTGCCAGCAGCTTGGACGGGCCAAGACAGCCCCAGCATTTT. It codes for CASSLDGPRQPQHF.